This T cell receptor beta chain stems from a study of blood T cell repertoires in COVID-19. Study-level information: Some COVID-19 samples were acute and others convalescent; all came from the United States, Italy and Spain. Sources were T cells, B-cell-depleted T cells, or PBMCs; the material itself was cDNA or gDNA.

The V and J ends lost 5 bases and 0 bases respectively, with 10 bases between them. Germline CDR1 and CDR2: SGHTA and FQGTGA. CDR3 length: 15 residues. Per the original methods: Nucleated cell counts were estimated from reference gene primer amplification. The table came from immunoSEQ multiplex PCR; TCRdb's copy has only in-frame clones and leaves some out. V and J calls and clone size are those listed in that table; D and trimming were worked out from the DNA. The sample includes 150,000 to 200,000 clones, roughly four fifths of them seen just once. Sample: peripheral blood. This receptor was taken from a human donor with acute or convalescent COVID-19. The donor label of this sample is uncertain. The chain combines TRBV7-3 with TRBJ2-2; unclear D gene. For the CDR3, the DNA is TGTGCCAGCAGCCCGGGTGCGGCGAACACCGGGGAGCTGTTTTTT. Protein sequence: CASSPGAANTGELFF.